This is a list of T cell receptor beta chains from one sample in a study of T cell responses to AZD1222 COVID-19 vaccine. Method: immunoSEQ multiplex PCR; TCRdb's copy keeps in-frame clones and lacks some. The table shows about 120,000 clones, with 85% to 90% occurring only once. The sample here was peripheral blood, taken on day 0 of AZD1222 vaccination. Receptors originate from an adult in good health. Each CDR3 is given with its conserved first and last residue. A D gene is named only where the DNA matches it firmly. The size field is filled for only some rows; it gives once, few, many or a size class.

v_gene	j_gene	d_gene	abundance	CDR3aa	CDR3nt
TRBV28	TRBJ2-7	.	.	CASSGERHSYEQYF	TGTGCCAGCAGTGGAGAACGACACTCCTACGAGCAGTACTTC
TRBV19	TRBJ2-1	.	.	CASRGKENMDNEQFF	TGTGCCAGTAGGGGGAAAGAGAATATGGACAATGAGCAGTTCTTC
TRBV6-5	TRBJ1-2	TRBD1	.	CASRPGQGYGYTF	TGTGCCAGCAGGCCGGGACAGGGGTATGGCTACACCTTC
TRBV6-5	TRBJ2-2	.	.	CASSQHRVAGELFF	TGTGCCAGCTCCCAGCACAGGGTGGCCGGGGAGCTGTTTTTT
TRBV28	TRBJ2-7	TRBD2	.	CASSLTWSGGGDLYF	TGTGCCAGCAGCCTGACTTGGAGCGGGGGGGGCGACTTATACTTC
TRBV7-3	TRBJ2-3	TRBD2	.	CASSSGGANTDTQYF	TGTGCCAGCAGCTCCGGGGGGGCCAACACAGATACGCAGTATTTT
TRBV18	TRBJ2-2	.	.	CASSPLGGHATGELFF	TGTGCCAGCTCACCACTCGGGGGGCACGCCACCGGGGAGCTGTTTTTT
TRBV28	TRBJ2-2	.	.	CASSLFGTVNTGELFF	TGTGCCAGCAGTTTATTCGGGACCGTGAACACCGGGGAGCTGTTTTTT
TRBV18	TRBJ2-2	.	.	CASSPFRGNDGELFF	TGTGCCAGCTCACCATTTAGAGGGAATGACGGGGAGCTGTTTTTT
TRBV27	TRBJ1-4	.	once	CASSAQGSLAKLFF	TGTGCCAGCTCCGCACAGGGTTCGTTAGCAAAACTGTTTTTT
TRBV7-2	TRBJ1-1	.	.	CASTPPVGNTEAFF	TGTGCCAGCACCCCCCCCGTCGGGAACACTGAAGCTTTCTTT
TRBV4-1	TRBJ1-4	TRBD1	once	CASSDRGTTNEKLFF	TGCGCCAGCAGTGACAGGGGCACAACTAATGAAAAACTGTTTTTT
TRBV7-2	TRBJ2-7	TRBD2	.	CASSARAGVNEQYF	TGTGCCAGCAGCGCCAGAGCGGGGGTAAACGAGCAGTACTTC
TRBV7-2	TRBJ1-1	TRBD1	.	CASSATGGLGTEAFF	TGTGCCAGCAGCGCTACAGGGGGCCTTGGCACTGAAGCTTTCTTT